These 14 T cell receptor beta chains share one sample of origin, sequenced in a study of T cell responses to AZD1222 COVID-19 vaccine. Libraries were prepared by immunoSEQ multiplex PCR; TCRdb keeps only in-frame clonotypes and omits some of them. The sample has about 110,000 clones; more than 70% are singletons. Specimen: peripheral blood, collected on day 0 of AZD1222 vaccination. Receptors originate from an adult in good health.

This chain uses TRBV4-1 with TRBJ1-2; 9 bases map to TRBD1. This CDR3 is built from 18 residues. Unmatched junction bases numbered 15, after V lost 6 bases and J lost 1 base. The germline V gene has CDR1 MGHRA and CDR2 YSYEKL. CDR3 region: CASSPTVTGGADNYGYTF. The CDR3 DNA follows: TGCGCCAGCAGTCCGACCGTCACAGGGGGCGCAGATAACTATGGCTACACCTTC.

The CDR3 bases are TGTGCCAGCAGTGACCCGGATGAGACCCAGTACTTC. Its protein is CASSDPDETQYF. J is TRBJ2-5 and V is TRBV6-2 or TRBV6-3, with D unclear. V dropped 5 bases and J dropped 5 bases, with 9 bases sitting between them. The CDR3 runs 12 residues. Germline V CDR1 and CDR2: MNHEY, SVGEGT.

V and J are TRBV5-8 and TRBJ1-3; D might be TRBD1 (5 bases). Trimming cost V 4 bases and J 6 bases, with 17 bases left between them. CDR1 is SGHTS and CDR2 is YDEGEE in the germline V gene. The CDR3 has 15 residues. CDR3 coding DNA: TGTGCCAGCAGCGTTGGCTCCGGGACCACAAACACCATATATTTT. Its protein product is CASSVGSGTTNTIYF.

The V gene is TRBV28, the J gene TRBJ2-7; D unresolved. Germline CDR1 is MDHEN and CDR2 is SYDVKM. The V end was cut by 6 bases, the J end by 4 bases, with 13 bases between. The CDR3 loop spans 13 amino acids. In nucleotides, the CDR3 is TGTGCCAGCAGACCCTCTTTTGTTTACGAGCAGTACTTC. It codes for CASRPSFVYEQYF.

This rearrangement joins TRBV28 to TRBJ2-5; 7 nucleotides agree with TRBD1. CDR3 length: 14 amino acids. V shed 4 bases, J shed 5 bases, and the junction held 7 bases outside the gene matches. CDR1 and CDR2 (germline): MDHEN, SYDVKM. The CDR3 spells CASSSYRGVETQYF. Written as DNA, the CDR3 is TGTGCCAGCAGTTCATACAGGGGAGTTGAGACCCAGTACTTC.

This chain uses TRBV7-2 with TRBJ2-3; D uncertain. V was clipped by 2 bases and J by 2 bases, with 11 bases between them. The CDR3 sequence is 15 residues long. Germline V gives CDR1 SGHTA, CDR2 FQGNSA. For the CDR3, the DNA is TGTGCCAGCAGCTTAATGGCCGGTAACACAGATACGCAGTATTTT. It yields the protein CASSLMAGNTDTQYF.

V usage is TRBV5-6 and J usage is TRBJ2-1; no clear D. This CDR3 spans 15 amino acids. CDR1 is SGHDT and CDR2 is YYEEEE in the germline V gene. Trimming removed 2 bases from V and 4 bases from J, with 13 bases in between. The CDR3, as DNA: TGTGCCAGCAGCTTAACCGGTGGGATTTACAATGAGCAGTTCTTC. This gives the protein CASSLTGGIYNEQFF.

The rearrangement uses TRBV30 and TRBJ1-6; D possibly corresponds to TRBD1 (6 bases). Germline loops: CDR1 GTSNPN, CDR2 SVGIG (reference sequence). The CDR3 contains 19 residues. V gave up 3 bases and J gave up 6 bases, with 27 bases separating them. The CDR3 nucleotides are TGTGCCTGGAGCCTTAGACAGGACCGCTTCGTTTTCGGTAATTCACCCCTCCACTTT. Translation gives CAWSLRQDRFVFGNSPLHF.

CDR3 region: CASSLGRDGTYEQYF. The DNA for the CDR3 is TGTGCCAGCAGCTTAGGACGGGACGGAACCTACGAGCAGTACTTC. The chain employs TRBV11-3 and TRBJ2-7; the D call may be TRBD1 or TRBD2 (5 bases each). V was clipped by 1 base and J by 2 bases, with 12 bases between them. This CDR3 contains 15 residues. Germline values: CDR1 SGHNT, CDR2 YENEEA.

The chain is built from TRBV28 and TRBJ2-7; no firm D call. V lost 3 bases and J lost 2, with 8 bases in between. The CDR3 sequence is 13 residues long. Germline V CDR1 and CDR2: MDHEN, SYDVKM. CDR3 protein: CASSFQTPYEQYF. The CDR3 DNA reads as TGTGCCAGCAGTTTCCAAACCCCCTACGAGCAGTACTTC.

The chain uses TRBV6-1 and TRBJ1-1; D call uncertain. The CDR3 loop spans 13 amino acids. Germline V CDR1 and CDR2: MNHNS, SASEGT. With 3 bases removed from V and 11 bases from J, the gap between germline ends came to 16 bases. The CDR3 region is CASSEAGTGRAFF. DNA of the CDR3: TGTGCCAGCAGTGAGGCAGGAACTGGTCGGGCTTTCTTT.

This rearrangement joins TRBV4-1 to TRBJ1-5; D possibly corresponds to TRBD1 (5 bases). From germline, CDR1 is MGHRA and CDR2 YSYEKL. There are 16 residues in the CDR3. Trimming removed 1 base from V and 2 bases from J, with 12 bases in between. This CDR3 reads CASSQGGVKGNQPQHF. The DNA for the CDR3 is TGCGCCAGCAGCCAAGGGGGGGTAAAAGGCAATCAGCCCCAGCATTTT.

The CDR3 is CSVQMPRDRWGGYTF. For the CDR3, the DNA is TGCAGCGTTCAAATGCCCCGGGACAGGTGGGGTGGCTACACCTTC. V and J are TRBV29-1 and TRBJ1-2, with 8 bases fitting TRBD1. The ends lost 5 bases at V and 7 bases at J; junction bases unmatched: 15. From germline, CDR1 is SQVTM and CDR2 ANQGSEA. The CDR3 has 15 residues.

The chain employs TRBV6-2 or TRBV6-3 and TRBJ2-2; D gene ambiguous. V was clipped by 5 bases and J by 6 bases, with 7 bases between them. This CDR3 is built from 12 residues. Germline loops: CDR1 MNHEY, CDR2 SVGEGT. CDR3 region: CASSPHAGELFF. The CDR3 DNA is TGTGCCAGCAGTCCCCACGCCGGGGAGCTGTTTTTT.